This T cell receptor (beta chain) was found in a study of blood T cells in healthy people across ages. A sample-barcoded 5' primer and a J-beta primer mix were used in a second PCR of roughly 7 to 11 cycles. Every cDNA molecule bore a tag from a template-switch adaptor containing 12 random nucleotides. MiXCR was run by TCRdb on the 5' RACE reads, yielding one entry per CDR3 protein. Seen here are about 780,000 distinct CDR3 sequences, 35% to 60% observed once, and the top ten hold approximately 18%. Looked up from germline, CDR1 is LGHNA and CDR2 is YNFKEQ. The CDR3 sequence is 16 residues long. Trimming took 1 base from V and 7 from J; bases not matched to a gene: 6. Isolated per sample were at least 6 million PBMCs. Whole-study results and caveats: The fall in TCR beta diversity per million T cells was roughly linear with age. Lack of knowledge of donor CMV status possibly confounded expanded clonotype changes.

Comment on this clonotype: The antigen is not known.

V and J are TRBV4-2 and TRBJ2-7; 14 bases match TRBD2. This sequence was found in a man of 80 years or more in good health. The sample taken for sequencing was blood. The CDR3 DNA is TGTGCCAGCAGCCAAGCTGGGACTAGCGGGAGCGATGAGCAGTACTTC. It specifies CASSQAGTSGSDEQYF.